Here is one TCR beta chain with its context. The data stem from a study of shared clonotypes between healthy human individuals. On the study more broadly: With ages of 18 to 49, the donors were two women and a few men.

The CDR3 has 14 residues. Germline V CDR1 and CDR2: MRHNA, SNTAGT. V lost 4 bases, J lost 4 bases, and 12 bases lay in between. Clones were sequenced by immunoSEQ multiplex PCR, and TCRdb holds only the in-frame ones, with some missing. The repertoire holds some 500,000 clones, with roughly 95% as singletons. The chain recombines TRBV6-4 with TRBJ2-3; D gene unclear. This TCR derives from a woman aged 25 to 39 in good health. Sequencing was performed on naive CD4+ T cells sorted from blood. Stated subset: CD45RA+ positively selected. CDR3 protein: CASSGVIAADTQYF. The DNA of the CDR3 is TGTGCCAGCAGTGGGGTCATTGCGGCAGATACGCAGTATTTT.